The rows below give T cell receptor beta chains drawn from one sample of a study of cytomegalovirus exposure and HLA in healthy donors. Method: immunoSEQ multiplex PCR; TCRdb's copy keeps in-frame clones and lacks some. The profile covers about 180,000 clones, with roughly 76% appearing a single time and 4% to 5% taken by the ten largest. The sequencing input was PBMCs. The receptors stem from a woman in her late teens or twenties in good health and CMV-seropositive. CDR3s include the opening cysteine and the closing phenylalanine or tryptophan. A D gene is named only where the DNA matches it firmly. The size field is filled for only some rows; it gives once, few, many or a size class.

CDR3nt: TGTGCCAGTAGACTACAGGGGACAAGCAATCAGCCCCAGCATTTT; CDR3aa: CASRLQGTSNQPQHF; j_gene: TRBJ1-5; abundance: -; v_gene: TRBV19; d_gene: TRBD1
CDR3nt: TGTGCCAGCAGCCAAGACCTGAGCCAAGAGACCCAGTACTTC; CDR3aa: CASSQDLSQETQYF; j_gene: TRBJ2-5; abundance: -; v_gene: TRBV14; d_gene: -
CDR3nt: TGTGCCTGGAGTGTGAGGTACGAGCAGTACTTC; CDR3aa: CAWSVRYEQYF; j_gene: TRBJ2-7; abundance: -; v_gene: TRBV30; d_gene: -
CDR3nt: TGTGCCAGCAGCTTAGAGGGGATAAGCACAGATACGCAGTATTTT; CDR3aa: CASSLEGISTDTQYF; j_gene: TRBJ2-3; abundance: once; v_gene: TRBV13; d_gene: -
CDR3nt: TGCGCCAGCAGCCAAGTTCTAGGAATAAACACCGGGGAGCTGTTTTTT; CDR3aa: CASSQVLGINTGELFF; j_gene: TRBJ2-2; abundance: few; v_gene: TRBV4-1; d_gene: -
CDR3nt: TGTGCCAGCAGGCAGGGGGCGGGCACAGATACGCAGTATTTT; CDR3aa: CASRQGAGTDTQYF; j_gene: TRBJ2-3; abundance: -; v_gene: TRBV6-1; d_gene: TRBD1
CDR3nt: TGTGCCAGCAGCTTCAGGCAGGGGGCTTTCGAGCAGTACTTC; CDR3aa: CASSFRQGAFEQYF; j_gene: TRBJ2-7; abundance: -; v_gene: TRBV7-9; d_gene: TRBD1
CDR3nt: TGTGCCAGCAGCTTGGACAGGGGATACACTGAAGCTTTCTTT; CDR3aa: CASSLDRGYTEAFF; j_gene: TRBJ1-1; abundance: -; v_gene: TRBV5-6; d_gene: TRBD1
CDR3nt: TGTGCCAGTAGTACTACGGGGGAGCTGTTTTTT; CDR3aa: CASSTTGELFF; j_gene: TRBJ2-2; abundance: few; v_gene: TRBV19; d_gene: -
CDR3nt: TGTGCCAGTAGTCTCGGGTCAGGGGGCGGCGACGAGCAGTACTTC; CDR3aa: CASSLGSGGGDEQYF; j_gene: TRBJ2-7; abundance: -; v_gene: TRBV19; d_gene: TRBD1
CDR3nt: TGTGCCAGCAGTGTGCGGTCTTCGACCCCGAGGGACAGGGGAGACTATGGCTACACCTTC; CDR3aa: CASSVRSSTPRDRGDYGYTF; j_gene: TRBJ1-2; abundance: few; v_gene: TRBV28; d_gene: TRBD1
CDR3nt: TGTGCCAGCAGTGAATATGGGACAGTAGGTTCTTCACCCCTCCACTTT; CDR3aa: CASSEYGTVGSSPLHF; j_gene: TRBJ1-6; abundance: -; v_gene: TRBV25-1; d_gene: TRBD1
CDR3nt: TGTGCCAGCAGTTACTCCTCGGCAGGGTTTGGCTACACCTTC; CDR3aa: CASSYSSAGFGYTF; j_gene: TRBJ1-2; abundance: -; v_gene: TRBV6-5; d_gene: -
CDR3nt: TGTGCCAGCAGTGTGCGGGCCTACAATGAGCAGTTCTTC; CDR3aa: CASSVRAYNEQFF; j_gene: TRBJ2-1; abundance: -; v_gene: TRBV2; d_gene: -
CDR3nt: TGTGCCACCAGCAGACTAGCGGGGGCTAACTACAATGAGCAGTTCTTC; CDR3aa: CATSRLAGANYNEQFF; j_gene: TRBJ2-1; abundance: -; v_gene: TRBV15; d_gene: TRBD2
CDR3nt: TGTGCCAGCAGCTGGAAGGCTGGGACAGGGGGCGATGAGCAGTTCTTC; CDR3aa: CASSWKAGTGGDEQFF; j_gene: TRBJ2-1; abundance: -; v_gene: TRBV7-2; d_gene: TRBD1
CDR3nt: TGTGCCAGCAGCCAAGTCACGGCGACCGGAGGGGGCACAGATACGCAGTATTTT; CDR3aa: CASSQVTATGGGTDTQYF; j_gene: TRBJ2-3; abundance: -; v_gene: TRBV4-2; d_gene: -
CDR3nt: TGTGCCAGCTCACCACGTCGTTCACAGGGGACAACCTACGAGCAGTACTTC; CDR3aa: CASSPRRSQGTTYEQYF; j_gene: TRBJ2-7; abundance: -; v_gene: TRBV18; d_gene: TRBD1
CDR3nt: TGTGCCAGCAGCTTACCCTACCAGGGCTGGGGCACTGAAGCTTTCTTT; CDR3aa: CASSLPYQGWGTEAFF; j_gene: TRBJ1-1; abundance: -; v_gene: TRBV13; d_gene: -
CDR3nt: TGTGCCAGCAGCTCCCAGGGTGGGGATGAAAAACTGTTTTTT; CDR3aa: CASSSQGGDEKLFF; j_gene: TRBJ1-4; abundance: few; v_gene: TRBV5-4; d_gene: -
CDR3nt: TGTGCCAGCAGCGAAAGGACAGGGGGAGGAAACACCATATATTTT; CDR3aa: CASSERTGGGNTIYF; j_gene: TRBJ1-3; abundance: few; v_gene: TRBV6-1; d_gene: TRBD1
CDR3nt: TGTGCCAGCACTTCTGCAGGGGTTGGAAACACCATATATTTT; CDR3aa: CASTSAGVGNTIYF; j_gene: TRBJ1-3; abundance: -; v_gene: TRBV7-9; d_gene: -
CDR3nt: TGTGCCAGCAGCAAGAAAGGGGGGGGCCGTTTCGTCCTGACTTTC; CDR3aa: CASSKKGGGRFVLTF; j_gene: TRBJ2-6; abundance: -; v_gene: TRBV13; d_gene: -
CDR3nt: TGTGCCAGCAGTGAAGCTCCGTTGGCAGCGAGAAACTACGAGCAGTACTTC; CDR3aa: CASSEAPLAARNYEQYF; j_gene: TRBJ2-7; abundance: -; v_gene: TRBV2; d_gene: -
CDR3nt: TGTGCCACCAGCAGAGACTACGAGATCTACGAGCAGTACTTC; CDR3aa: CATSRDYEIYEQYF; j_gene: TRBJ2-7; abundance: -; v_gene: TRBV15; d_gene: -
CDR3nt: TGTGCCAGTAAGGAGTGGCAGGGGCGAAATTCACCCCTCCACTTT; CDR3aa: CASKEWQGRNSPLHF; j_gene: TRBJ1-6; abundance: -; v_gene: TRBV19; d_gene: -
CDR3nt: TGTGCCAGCAGTTTAAGGGGCGGTAGCTATGGCTACACCTTC; CDR3aa: CASSLRGGSYGYTF; j_gene: TRBJ1-2; abundance: -; v_gene: TRBV28; d_gene: -
CDR3nt: TGTGCCAGCAGTTTAGAACCGGGACAGATATACGAGCAGTACTTC; CDR3aa: CASSLEPGQIYEQYF; j_gene: TRBJ2-7; abundance: -; v_gene: TRBV27; d_gene: TRBD1